This T cell receptor beta chain emerged from a study of beta chain features in type 1 diabetes listed by TCRdb under 2018. Concerning the study at large: No differences in mean age, gender distribution, total cell number or subset yield were found between patients and healthy donors. Across all samples, fewer than 130 million sorted cells were examined, and cell number per subset correlated strongly with RNA yield. The study compared the TCRB repertoires of sorted circulating CD4+ T cell subsets in recently diagnosed type 1 diabetes patients with those in matched healthy donors. Regulatory and stem cell-like memory subsets were obtained from only 8 patients and roughly 8 healthy donors, while naive and central memory subsets were obtained from all 28 donors. The full study reports these points: Naive, central memory and regulatory TCRB repertoires appeared more similar among patients than among healthy donors. At VDJ recombination sites, patients with type 1 diabetes made fewer insertions and deleted more nucleotides, a pattern implying thymic rearrangement abnormalities. Because the HLA sub-analyses included only small numbers of individuals, any influence of HLA type on TCRB rearrangement was left unresolved. Because cDNA rather than genomic DNA was sequenced, highly expressing activated cells could have been over-represented, although no difference in activation and CD3 levels was found between groups. PCR may preferentially amplify shorter templates, but because patient and control samples were amplified and corrected together, any resulting skew would affect both groups equally. A moderate but significant shortening of TCRB CDR3 length was observed in type 1 diabetes patients in all four CD4+ subsets.

Points on this clone: The clone's antigen remains unknown. It has no much larger one-base neighbor in the sample; base qualities were not kept.

From each donor, a single peripheral blood sample of 90 to 150 mL on average was drawn into heparinised tubes. A BD FACSAria II was used to sort naive, central memory, regulatory and stem cell-like memory CD4+ T cells with a panel that included CD45RO, CCR7, CD25, CD127, CD95 and CD27. A purity above 95% was achieved for all sorted populations. PBMCs were isolated immediately by Lymphoprep density gradient centrifugation and stained directly without culture. To minimize batch effects, samples were stained and sorted in pairs, one healthy donor with one patient per experiment. The entire isolated RNA was reverse transcribed using the High Capacity cDNA Reverse Transcription Kit, and thus expressed TCRB transcripts were sequenced. Deep immunoSEQ sequencing was performed on naive, central memory and regulatory T cell samples, with an average of roughly 3.5 million total reads per sample. Sorted cells were lysed in RLT buffer and RNA was extracted with DNase-treated RNeasy Micro or Mini kits, depending on cell number. Each cell subset was processed on its own to prevent cross-contamination, while patient and healthy donor samples were processed together. Using the immunoSEQ multiplex PCR, TCRB sequences were amplified from cDNA into 87-bp fragments spanning the CDR3 region. Sequencing of the amplicons was done on the Illumina HiSeq platform. Under the source paper's analysis protocol: PCR bias was corrected computationally using synthetic template baselines, and reads within Hamming distance 2 were collapsed, with unmergeable singletons discarded. Reads were aligned to IMGT to assign V, D and J genes, CDR3 length, and insertions or deletions at six rearrangement sites. Clonotype counts were normalized to sorted cell number within each subset before computing true diversity and Gini coefficients with the tcR R package. The overlap coefficient, calculated on TCRB nucleotide sequences, was used to quantify repertoire sharing. As a proxy for the pre-selection repertoire, out-of-frame TCRB sequences from naive cells were analyzed. Held by TCRdb, this immuneACCESS table contains in-frame sequences only and omits some clones. Under half of the omission traces to an unresolved V gene where checked; the cause of the rest is unknown. V, J and clone size are taken as reported in that table, and D and trimming were inferred from the DNA itself. A total of about 240,000 clones appear in this sample, 11% to 15% of them only once. Of the sample, about 0.018% falls within the top ten clones.

V and J are trimmed by 6 bases and 2 bases, and the gene matches miss 10 bases of the junction. CDR3 length: 14 amino acids, cysteine to phenylalanine. CDR3 DNA is the only sequence kept; it has 42 bases, read in frame from the first base. The germline V gene gives CDR1 as SQVTM and CDR2 as ANQGSEA. The chain couples TRBV29-1 to TRBJ2-7, with 7 bases in between that match TRBD1. The clonotype originates from a man between 25 and 39 years old with type 1 diabetes. Sequencing was carried out using naive CD4+ T cells from blood. Per the publication, the cell subset or site label means: true naive CD4+ T cells. The CDR3 protein is CSVERTGPTYEQYF. The sequence in DNA is TGCAGCGTCGAGAGGACAGGACCCACCTACGAGCAGTACTTC.